Sequencing of this T cell receptor beta chain was carried out in a study of T cell repertoires in cytomegalovirus infection. At the level of the study: Public TCR beta signature analysis indicated the presence of both CMV infection and matching HLA type. Study-level findings and limits: HLA-C-restricted, CMV-specific TCR beta clonotypes were dominant ex vivo.

The sample holds many counts of this clonotype. What it binds is unknown. One entry per CDR3 protein results from TCRdb running MiXCR on the reads. The data show over 450,000 distinct CDR3 sequences, with roughly 10% seen just once and roughly 10% held by the top ten. CDR3 length: 14 amino acids. Deletions cut 1 base from V and 0 bases from J, with 3 bases between. Sequencing was performed on PBMCs. This receptor was obtained from a human donor in good health (CMV status not recorded). Some clones in this sample may be carry-over from other donors' samples. The chain employs TRBV12-3 or TRBV12-4 and TRBJ2-2; no reliable D call. CDR3 in amino acids: CASSLGPNTGELFF. The CDR3 coding sequence is TGTGCCAGCAGTTTAGGGCCGAACACCGGGGAGCTGTTTTTT.